Each of the 9 T cell receptor beta chains below was sequenced from the same sample in a study of shared clonotypes between healthy human individuals (dated by TCRdb to 2019 to 2021). Library construction relied on the immunoSEQ multiplex PCR assay. Entries here come from immuneACCESS through TCRdb and include only in-frame sequences with V and J called. Some clones fail to appear in such tables; in the studies checked, an unresolved V gene covers under half of the shortfall, and the cause of the remainder is unknown. This sample is represented by roughly 700,000 clones; around 67% of them were singletons. Jointly, the top ten make up roughly 1.7% of the sample. Sequencing input: memory CD4+ T cells sorted from blood. The cell subset or site label, read with the paper, signifies: CD45RA-negative fraction. Receptor source: a woman in her 30s in good health.

V is TRBV11-2 and J is TRBJ1-4; no reliable D call. V was cut by 4 bases and J by 4 bases, with 10 bases left in between. From germline, CDR1 is SGHAT and CDR2 FQNNGV. The CDR3 totals 14 residues. DNA for the CDR3: TGTGCCAGCAGCTCCTCCTCCTTTAATGAAAAACTGTTTTTT. Its translation is CASSSSSFNEKLFF.

Here the CDR3 reads CASSEPVNYGYTF. CDR3 DNA sequence: TGTGCCAGCAGCGAGCCGGTTAACTATGGCTACACCTTC. This chain links TRBV11-2 with TRBJ1-2, with unresolved D. The CDR3 spans 13 residues. CDR1 SGHAT and CDR2 FQNNGV come from the germline V gene. V was trimmed by 5 bases and J by 1 base, leaving 8 bases between them.

The chain joins TRBV7-9 to TRBJ2-7; 7 positions agree with TRBD2. The germline V gene has CDR1 SEHNR and CDR2 FQNEAQ (reference sequence). J lost 6 bases, V lost 4 bases, and 9 bases had no gene match. The length of the CDR3 is 14 residues. CDR3 bases: TGTGCCAGCAGCTCCACTAGCGCCCTTGGCGAGCAGTACTTC. Residues: CASSSTSALGEQYF.

The J gene is TRBJ2-1, the V gene TRBV19; 9 bases match TRBD2. Germline V gene data show CDR1 as LNHDA and CDR2 as SQIVND (reference sequence). The CDR3 runs 15 residues. Unmatched junction bases numbered 11, after V lost 5 bases and J lost 9 bases. The CDR3 protein is CASSHPGLAFGEQFF. In DNA form, the CDR3 reads TGTGCCAGTAGTCATCCGGGACTAGCCTTCGGTGAGCAGTTCTTC. Supplemented by reference TRBV19 and TRBJ2-1, the full variable domain reads DGGITQSPKYLFRKEGQNVTLSCEQNLNHDAMYWYRQDPGQGLRLIYYSQIVNDFQKGDIAEGYSVSREKKESFPLTVTSAQKNPTAFYLCASSHPGLAFGEQFFGPGTRLTVL.

This clone occurred many times. Other DNA sequences from this sample encode an identical CDR3 as well. The chain's CDR3 is CASSPTGVPYNEQFF. In nucleotides, the CDR3 is TGCGCCAGCAGCCCAACAGGGGTCCCCTACAATGAGCAGTTCTTC. The chain joins TRBV5-1 to TRBJ2-1; 7 positions match TRBD1. V shed 4 bases, J shed 2 bases, and the junction held 6 bases outside the gene matches. This CDR3 contains 15 residues. Germline assignment: CDR1 SGHRS and CDR2 YFSETQ.

The chain has TRBV9 and TRBJ2-2, with 7 bases aligning to TRBD2. V shed 0 bases and J 1 base; nucleotides not matched to a gene: 3. Germline V gives CDR1 SGDLS, CDR2 YYNGEE. This CDR3 is built from 16 residues. Here the CDR3 DNA reads TGTGCCAGCAGCGTAGAAATAGCGGGGAACACCGGGGAGCTGTTTTTT. Translation: CASSVEIAGNTGELFF.

As regards this clone: An end of the junction does not agree with germline; a read error may underlie this. The same CDR3 arises from other DNA sequences in this sample as well. The CDR3 DNA sequence: TGTGCCAGCTCACCTATTTCCTCGAATACCGGGGAGCTGTTTTTT. This codes for CASSPISSNTGELFF. The chain is built from TRBV18 and TRBJ2-2; no clear D gene. The CDR3 totals 15 residues. Germline CDR1 reads KGHSH; CDR2 reads LQKENI. The whole variable domain, filled in from reference TRBV18 and TRBJ2-2, reads NAGVMQNPRHLVRRRGQEARLRCSPMKGHSHVYWYRQLPEEGLKFMVYLQKENIIDESGMPKERFSAEFPKEGPSILRIQQVVRGDSAAYFCASSPISSNTGELFFGEGSRLTVL.

This clone has only a few counts. The genes are TRBV29-1 and TRBJ1-2; possible D gene TRBD1, 6 bases. The CDR3 is made up of 13 amino acids. The germline V gene has CDR1 SQVTM and CDR2 ANQGSEA. V shed 8 bases and J shed 8 bases, with 21 bases lying between them. The CDR3 loop reads CSTSWTDSEGYTF. Written as DNA, the CDR3 is TGCAGCACCTCCTGGACAGACTCGGAGGGCTACACCTTC.

The chain couples TRBV7-2 to TRBJ2-3, with a weak D call TRBD1 (6 bases). V was shortened by 2 bases and J by 1 base, with 7 bases between the two germline ends. This CDR3 has 14 residues. Germline V CDR1 and CDR2: SGHTA, FQGNSA. The CDR3 here is CASSLNRGTDTQYF. CDR3 nucleotide sequence: TGTGCCAGCAGCTTAAACAGGGGCACAGATACGCAGTATTTT.